Listed below are T cell receptor beta chains from one sample, sequenced in a study of CD8 T cells in ankylosing spondylitis. One entry per CDR3 protein results from TCRdb running MiXCR on the 5' RACE reads. This repertoire shows a few hundred thousand distinct CDR3 sequences, approximately 10% found once; its top ten account for about 10%. Sequenced: blood, either unsorted or a sorted T cell fraction (not recorded which). The receptors were sampled from a female donor with ankylosing spondylitis or in good health (not recorded which). Both conserved end residues are part of each CDR3. The D gene is left open where the match is weak. The size of a clone is reported for some rows only, either as once, few or many, or as a class for expanded clones.

J gene,V gene,clone size,D gene,CDR3 protein,CDR3 DNA
TRBJ2-1,TRBV7-9,few,NA,CASSPGHARGDEQFF,TGTGCCAGCAGCCCGGGACACGCGCGTGGCGATGAGCAGTTCTTC
TRBJ1-6,TRBV12-3/TRBV12-4,many,NA,CASTLGQKNSPLHF,TGTGCCAGCACTTTAGGACAGAAAAATTCACCCCTCCACTTT
TRBJ1-1,TRBV5-1,many,TRBD1,CASSSRGQQNTEAFF,TGCGCCAGCAGCTCTAGGGGACAGCAGAACACTGAAGCTTTCTTT
TRBJ2-7,TRBV12-3/TRBV12-4,many,NA,CASTHRQPGSPSYEQYF,TGTGCCAGCACTCACCGCCAGCCGGGGTCACCCTCCTACGAGCAGTACTTC
TRBJ2-1,TRBV5-1,NA,NA,CASSPGQNTVSYNEQFF,TGCGCCAGCAGCCCTGGACAGAACACAGTCTCCTACAATGAGCAGTTCTTC
TRBJ1-1,TRBV5-1,few,TRBD1,CASSRGTGEAFF,TGCGCCAGCAGCCGGGGGACAGGTGAAGCTTTCTTT
TRBJ2-5,TRBV5-1,few,NA,CASSLEGVSETQYF,TGCGCCAGCAGCTTGGAGGGGGTTTCAGAGACCCAGTACTTC
TRBJ2-2,TRBV3-1,NA,NA,CASRQASIGRPRNGELFF,TGTGCCAGCAGACAAGCTTCTATAGGACGGCCCCGGAACGGGGAGCTGTTTTTT
TRBJ2-2,TRBV20-1,many,NA,CSATPEHGELFF,TGCAGTGCGACACCGGAGCACGGGGAGCTGTTTTTT
TRBJ2-7,TRBV5-1,many,TRBD1,CASSLAPRDRVNEQYF,TGCGCCAGCAGCTTGGCACCCCGGGACAGGGTCAACGAGCAGTACTTC